This TCR beta chain was retrieved from a study of cytomegalovirus exposure and HLA in healthy donors. As for the study in general: Genetic ancestry analysis placed around four fifths of the 300 to 400 donors that were genotyped in the Caucasian-associated cluster.

The CDR3 sequence is 15 residues long. Germline values: CDR1 SNHLY, CDR2 FYNNEI. V was pared by 6 bases and J by 5 bases, with 6 bases of the junction left unmatched. As regards this clone: What it binds is unknown.

Broader study findings: Some V segments (TRBV6-2 and TRBV6-3 among them) were excluded as indistinguishable.

In the PCR, 60 Vbeta and 13 Jbeta primers were used. Method: immunoSEQ multiplex PCR; TCRdb's copy keeps in-frame clones and lacks some. The table has approximately 120,000 clones, under 85% seen once; the top ten hold less than 9.5%. The gene calls are TRBV2 and TRBJ1-4, with TRBD1 matching over 10 bases. This TCR came from a woman between 45 and 60 years old in good health and CMV-seropositive. Sequenced input: PBMCs. The CDR3 bases are TGTGCCAGCAGCTACCCGGGACAGGGGAATGAAAAACTGTTTTTT. It encodes CASSYPGQGNEKLFF.